This T cell receptor beta chain is from a study of molecular identifiers for immune sequencing clone quantification. Study details: Replicates involved a five-way split of RNA from around 20,000 or 100,000 naive CD8 cells, with sequencing of four.

TCRdb reprocessed the PCR reads with MiXCR, giving one entry per CDR3 protein. The table shows tens of thousands of distinct CDR3 sequences, with around 20% occurring only once. General study points: Highly expanded clone sizes could be underestimated by identical TCR molecules sharing a barcode. The share of molecules held by clones above 20 RNA copies was over 98% in effector cells and under 1% in naive cells.

As concerns this clonotype: No antigen is known for it.

V was clipped by 5 bases and J by 4 bases, with 18 bases between them. This CDR3 is built from 16 residues. Looked up from germline, CDR1 is SGHAT and CDR2 is FQNNGV. CD8+CD4-CCR7+CD45RA+ sorting gave the naive CD8 T cells. Sequences were obtained from naive CD8+ T cells from blood, with Jurkat cell RNA spiked in. The sample's subset: FACS-sorted CD8+CD4-CCR7+CD45RA+ naive T cells. This receptor was taken from a human donor in good health. Some libraries in this study had Jurkat cell RNA spiked in. This chain links TRBV11-2 with TRBJ2-1, with D perhaps matching TRBD1 (6 bases). The CDR3 spells CASSPEVGTTYNEQFF. Written as DNA, the CDR3 is TGTGCCAGCAGCCCGGAGGTAGGGACAACATACAATGAGCAGTTCTTC.